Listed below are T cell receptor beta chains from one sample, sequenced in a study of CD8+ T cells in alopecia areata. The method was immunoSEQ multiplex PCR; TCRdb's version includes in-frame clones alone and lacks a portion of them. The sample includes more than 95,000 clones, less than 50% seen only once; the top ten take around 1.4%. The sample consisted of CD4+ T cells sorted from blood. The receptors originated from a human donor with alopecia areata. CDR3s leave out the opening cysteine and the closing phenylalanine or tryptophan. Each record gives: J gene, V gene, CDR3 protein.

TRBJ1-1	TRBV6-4	ASSDLGSDAF
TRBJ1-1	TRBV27	ASLRGSEAF
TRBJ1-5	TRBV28	ASSLSPPQITPQH
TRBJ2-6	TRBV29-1	SVSRDVDSGANVLT
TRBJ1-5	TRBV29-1	SVSDEWNQPQH
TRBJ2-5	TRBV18	ASSPQGQETQY
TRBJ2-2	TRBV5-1	ASSLDRASGELF
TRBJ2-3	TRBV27	ASSLPPWGGKGDTQY
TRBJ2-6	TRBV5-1	ASSYYRVNSGANVLT
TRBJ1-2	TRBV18	ASSSRQTYGYT
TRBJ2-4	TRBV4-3	ASSRLRAHEDIQY
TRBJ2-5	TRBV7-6	ASSLGPGQQQETQY
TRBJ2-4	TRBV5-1	ASSPISSSVSNIQY
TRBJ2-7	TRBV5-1	ASSLVLTSGSNEQY
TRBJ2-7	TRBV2	ASGGAYEQY
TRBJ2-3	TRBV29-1	SGGGGTDTQY
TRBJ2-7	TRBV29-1	SASKQGASYEQY
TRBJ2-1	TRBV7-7	ASSVAGRNNEQF
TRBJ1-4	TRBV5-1	ASSLDPIATNEKLF
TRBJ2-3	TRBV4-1	ASSPRIVTDTQY
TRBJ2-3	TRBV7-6	ASSLGAQATDTQY
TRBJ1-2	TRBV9	ASSLDRADSYGYT
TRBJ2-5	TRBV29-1	SVIGVAGASQETQY
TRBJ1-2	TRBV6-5	ASSRNRDYYT
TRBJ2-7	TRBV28	ASSDYEQY
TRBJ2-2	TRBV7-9	ASSLVDRAPNTGELF
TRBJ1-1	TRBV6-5	ASSRDGTNTEAF
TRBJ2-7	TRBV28	ASSPLVGRTYEQY
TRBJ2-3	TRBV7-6	ASSLGASTDTQY
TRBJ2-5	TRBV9	ASSVDPFKYQETQY
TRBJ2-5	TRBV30	AWSDGQGAETQY
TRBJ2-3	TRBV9	ASSVGPGGGTDTQY
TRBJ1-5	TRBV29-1	SAATGVDQPQH
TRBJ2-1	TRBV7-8	ASSLNGLAGLGEQF
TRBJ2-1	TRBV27	ASSFPGSYNEQF
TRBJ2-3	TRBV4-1	ASSQLVRLARQGETDTQY
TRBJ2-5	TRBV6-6	ASRTGQGTETQY
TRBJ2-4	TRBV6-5	ASSVGGAKNIQY
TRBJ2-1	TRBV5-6	ASSPIAGVSYNEQF
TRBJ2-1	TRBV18	ASSPETSYNEQF
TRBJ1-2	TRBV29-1	SVERTGAVKGYT